The clone carrying this T cell receptor (beta chain) has ten or more counts. The data are from a study of breast tumors, draining lymph nodes, adjacent tissues. After removal of 4 bases from V and 1 base from J, the junction contained 8 bases not matched to a gene. The CDR3 has 16 amino acids. CDR1 is SGHDT, CDR2 YYEEEE, per germline. TCRdb passed the multiplex PCR reads through MiXCR, listing each CDR3 protein once. The sample records about 35,000 distinct CDR3 sequences, just over 35% being singletons. Sequences were obtained from breast tumor tissue. The clonotype comes from a female donor with breast cancer. Some clones in this sample may be carry-over from other donors' samples. The chain employs TRBV5-6 and TRBJ2-5; 9 bases line up with TRBD1. The CDR3 region is CASSDRGRGLQETQYF. The CDR3 nucleotides read TGTGCCAGCAGCGACAGGGGGAGGGGGCTCCAAGAGACCCAGTACTTC. Using reference TRBV5-6 and TRBJ2-5 for the parts outside the CDR3, the full variable domain is DAGVTQSPTHLIKTRGQQVTLRCSPKSGHDTVSWYQQALGQGPQFIFQYYEEEERQRGNFPDRFSGHQFPNYSSELNVNALLLGDSALYLCASSDRGRGLQETQYFGPGTRLLVL.